This T cell receptor beta chain emerged from a study of cytomegalovirus exposure and HLA in healthy donors (dated by TCRdb to about 2017). Some background on the complete study: A later analysis indicated that the 120 or so validation repertoires were generated on the platform also employed for the 700 or so repertoires of the first cohort. Along with the approximately 650-subject first cohort, a separate validation cohort of over a hundred different subjects was used. To predict cytomegalovirus infection status, the study combined high-throughput TCR immunosequencing, statistical association of individual TCRs with disease status, and machine learning. The study aimed to test whether cataloging public T cell receptors could reveal signatures of past pathogen exposure. On the study overall, not on this receptor specifically: Subsequent analysis determined that TCRs grouped into clusters in the first cohort also showed a tendency toward co-occurrence across the 130 or so validation repertoires, and 94% of cluster scores exceeded 0. All 110 or so repertoires were used to score co-occurrence in the validation cohort in a later analysis, because that analysis had no HLA typing for the cohort. The classifier was reported to diagnose cytomegalovirus status with high specificity and sensitivity in both the original and validation cohorts. Most TCR sequences were observed very rarely across donors, whereas some public TCRs were present in many individuals. According to the authors, the approach could potentially be generalized to other disease states and immunological phenotypes. A total of roughly 160 TCR beta chains were listed by the study as associated with cytomegalovirus. A few of the identified cytomegalovirus-associated TCR beta chains were confirmed in vitro to be specific for cytomegalovirus antigens.

Libraries were made using the immunoSEQ multiplex PCR assay. The study's processing was this. A statistical classification framework was built for diagnosing cytomegalovirus status from the catalog of TCR beta chain sequences. TCRdb mirrors the immuneACCESS table, restricted to in-frame sequences. Some clones are absent from its copies; in checked studies, under half trace to an unresolved V gene, and the reason for the others is unknown. V, J and clone size are taken as reported in that table, and D and trimming were inferred from the DNA itself. This sample holds 100,000 to 120,000 clones; 85% to 90% were observed only once. The ten largest clones capture under 1.5% of the sample. Separate from the roughly 630-subject first cohort, the validation cohort of roughly 110 subjects was the group to which the donors belonged. Relative to germline, V is missing 0 bases and J is missing 1 base, with 4 bases of the junction outside any gene match. CDR1 and CDR2, looked up from the germline V gene, are SGHDT and YYEEEE. Reading from cysteine to phenylalanine, the CDR3 counts 16 amino acids. Only the CDR3 portion is preserved as DNA: 48 bases, with reading frame beginning at the first base.

As for this clone: The antigen it recognizes is unknown. Nothing much larger sits one base from this clone, and base qualities are not available.

The receptor's source is a woman aged 30 to 39 in good health and CMV-seropositive. The rearrangement combines TRBV5-6 with TRBJ2-5; 9 bases in the junction line up with TRBD1. Sequencing input: PBMCs. The encoded CDR3 is CASSLVDRGVQETQYF. The DNA sequence is as follows: TGTGCCAGCAGCTTGGTGGACAGGGGAGTCCAAGAGACCCAGTACTTC.